This T cell receptor beta chain comes out of a study of T cells after yellow fever vaccination. The CDR3 runs to 13 residues. Germline V gives CDR1 ENHRY, CDR2 SYGVKD. The V and J ends lost 7 bases and 4 bases respectively, with 11 bases between them. Study-wide points: Abundant bulk-population clonotypes could contaminate the FACS-sorted repertoires.

This clonotype was found many times. Its antigen is unknown. 5'RACE template switching produced TCR cDNA carrying a universal primer site and UMIs. In TCRdb, the 5' RACE reads were re-called with MiXCR into one record per CDR3 protein. The table records about 350,000 distinct CDR3 sequences, roughly 8.6% of them present only once. The material sequenced was PBMCs, taken roughly 47 days after the first yellow fever vaccination. V is TRBV10-3 and J is TRBJ1-5; D gene ambiguous. The TCR comes from a man in his late teens or twenties who received the YFV17D yellow fever vaccine. The CDR3 DNA is TGTGCCATCACTACAGACTGGAATCAGCCCCAGCATTTT. As protein: CAITTDWNQPQHF.